A single sample is the source of the 10 T cell receptor beta chains below, sequenced in a study of T cells after yellow fever vaccination. TCRdb recomputed calls from the 5' RACE reads with MiXCR, one row per CDR3 protein. The sample records 300,000 to 350,000 distinct CDR3 sequences, 4% to 5.5% being singletons. The material sequenced was PBMCs, taken 15 days after the yellow fever booster vaccination. These receptors all stem from a man aged 18 to 29 who received the YFV17D yellow fever vaccine.

The rearrangement uses TRBV20-1 and TRBJ2-1; 8 bases fit TRBD2. Germline CDR1 DFQATT, CDR2 SNEGSKA (reference sequence). The CDR3 covers 16 residues. The J segment lost 0 bases and the V segment lost 0 bases, leaving 4 bases of the junction unmatched. The DNA for the CDR3 is TGCAGTGCTAGAGATAGACGGGGGGGCTCCTACAATGAGCAGTTCTTC. Its protein product is CSARDRRGGSYNEQFF.

This clonotype was found many times. The V and J genes are TRBV24-1 and TRBJ2-1; 9 bases agree with TRBD1. This CDR3 has 15 amino acids. With V trimmed by 3 bases and J by 8 bases, 7 bases remained unmatched. The germline V gene has CDR1 KGHDR and CDR2 SFDVKD. DNA of the CDR3: TGTGCCACCAGTGATCCGGGACAGGGTAACGATGAGCAGTTCTTC. Translation: CATSDPGQGNDEQFF.

This clonotype appeared a few times. The chain couples TRBV3-1 to TRBJ1-2; D uncertain. The CDR3 consists of 15 residues. V was pared by 1 base and J by 0 bases, with 9 bases between. Germline V gene data show CDR1 as LGHDT and CDR2 as YNNKEL (reference sequence). The CDR3, as DNA: TGTGCCAGCAGCCAAGGGCTGGGTACTAACTATGGCTACACCTTC. Its protein product is CASSQGLGTNYGYTF.

Comment on this clonotype: This may be a read error: a much more frequent sequence differs by one nucleotide. V gene TRBV5-5 combines with J gene TRBJ2-1, with TRBD1 as a possible D gene (5 bases). CDR3 size: 15 residues. Looked up from germline, CDR1 is SGHKS and CDR2 is YYEKEE (reference sequence). The V and J ends lost 4 bases and 4 bases respectively, with 15 bases between them. This chain's CDR3 is CASSGPQGEYNEQFF. For the CDR3, the DNA is TGTGCCAGCAGCGGACCGCAGGGCGAATACAATGAGCAGTTCTTC.

As for this clonotype: Relative to the germline gene, one junction end is altered; a read error may explain this. The genes are TRBV7-2 and TRBJ1-2; 10 positions match TRBD1. This CDR3 contains 12 residues. Germline V CDR1 and CDR2: SGHTA, FQGNSA. CDR3 protein: CASSLGQGRSFF. The CDR3 bases are TGTGCCAGCAGCTTGGGACAGGGGCGGTCTTTCTTC.

There are a few counts of this clonotype. The chain joins TRBV7-2 to TRBJ2-5; TRBD1 is a possible D gene (6 bases). The CDR3 totals 14 residues. Germline values: CDR1 SGHTA, CDR2 FQGNSA. V shed 3 bases and J shed 5 bases, with 13 bases lying between them. The CDR3 is CASSFQGSKETQYF. The CDR3 bases are TGTGCCAGCAGCTTTCAGGGGTCGAAGGAGACCCAGTACTTC.

In this sample, this clonotype turned up many times. This rearrangement joins TRBV10-2 to TRBJ2-3; tentatively, D is TRBD2 (6 bases). Trimming cost V 8 bases and J 0 bases, with 15 bases left between them. This CDR3 contains 15 residues. From germline, CDR1 is WSHSY and CDR2 SAAADI. The CDR3 here is CASAPSEASTDTQYF. CDR3 nucleotides: TGCGCCAGCGCCCCTAGCGAAGCTAGCACAGATACGCAGTATTTT.

J is TRBJ1-1 and V is TRBV7-9; a weak D match, TRBD1 (5 bases). This CDR3 is built from 14 residues. Germline V gene lookup returns CDR1 SEHNR and CDR2 FQNEAQ (reference sequence). V was shortened by 5 bases and J by 0 bases, with 10 bases between the two germline ends. The CDR3 region is CASSPAGLNTEAFF. In DNA, the CDR3 is TGTGCCAGCAGCCCCGCGGGGCTGAACACTGAAGCTTTCTTT.

This clonotype was found a few times. This chain joins TRBV7-2 and TRBJ1-1; D remains unclear. V was shortened by 0 bases and J by 5 bases, with 10 bases between the two germline ends. The CDR3 has 14 residues. CDR1 SGHTA and CDR2 FQGNSA come from the germline V gene. The CDR3, as DNA: TGTGCCAGCAGCTTAGCTCTGGGAGGGACTGAAGCTTTCTTT. Protein sequence: CASSLALGGTEAFF.

This clonotype has a handful of counts. This chain joins TRBV5-1 and TRBJ1-5; no definite D call. This CDR3 region has 15 residues. Germline V CDR1 and CDR2: SGHRS, YFSETQ. Trimming cost V 2 bases and J 3 bases, with 12 bases left between them. This CDR3 is CASSLEGGINQPQHF. In nucleotides, the CDR3 is TGCGCCAGCAGCTTAGAGGGAGGCATCAATCAGCCCCAGCATTTT. Supplemented by reference TRBV5-1 and TRBJ1-5, the full variable domain reads KAGVTQTPRYLIKTRGQQVTLSCSPISGHRSVSWYQQTPGQGLQFLFEYFSETQRNKGNFPGRFSGRQFSNSRSEMNVSTLELGDSALYLCASSLEGGINQPQHFGDGTRLSIL.